This T cell receptor (beta chain) was sequenced during a study of graft-versus-host responses after intestinal transplantation. Each mixed lymphocyte reaction held about 200,000 CFSE-labeled responders and about 200,000 irradiated violet-dye-labeled stimulators. This clone was seen a few times. The method was immunoSEQ multiplex PCR; TCRdb's version includes in-frame clones alone and lacks a portion of them. The table lists 15,000 to 20,000 clones, about 38% of them singletons. In germline, CDR1 is MGHRA, CDR2 YSYEKL. The CDR3 has 16 amino acids. The V and J ends lost 0 bases and 4 bases respectively, with 13 bases between them.

This sample comprised alloreactive CD8+ T cells from a mixed lymphocyte reaction culture, obtained before intestinal transplant. The subset was: CFSE-low proliferating T cells sorted from approximately six-day pre-transplant mixed lymphocyte reaction (GvH or HvG direction). The origin of this receptor is a human patient who received an intestinal transplant. This rearrangement joins TRBV4-1 to TRBJ2-1; the D gene is possibly TRBD1 (5 bases). CDR3 protein: CASSQDSRELYNEQFF. DNA of the CDR3: TGCGCCAGCAGCCAAGATAGCAGGGAACTTTACAATGAGCAGTTCTTC.